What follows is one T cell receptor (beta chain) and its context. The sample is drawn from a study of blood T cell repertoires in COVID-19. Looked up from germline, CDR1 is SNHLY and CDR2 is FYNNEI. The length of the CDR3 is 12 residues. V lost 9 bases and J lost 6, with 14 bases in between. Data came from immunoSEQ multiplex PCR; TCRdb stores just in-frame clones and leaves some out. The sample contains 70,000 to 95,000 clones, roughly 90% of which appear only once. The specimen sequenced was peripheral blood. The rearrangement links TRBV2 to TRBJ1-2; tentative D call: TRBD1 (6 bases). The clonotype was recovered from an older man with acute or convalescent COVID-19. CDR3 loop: CASDEYRDGYTF. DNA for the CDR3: TGTGCCAGTGACGAATACAGGGATGGCTACACCTTC.